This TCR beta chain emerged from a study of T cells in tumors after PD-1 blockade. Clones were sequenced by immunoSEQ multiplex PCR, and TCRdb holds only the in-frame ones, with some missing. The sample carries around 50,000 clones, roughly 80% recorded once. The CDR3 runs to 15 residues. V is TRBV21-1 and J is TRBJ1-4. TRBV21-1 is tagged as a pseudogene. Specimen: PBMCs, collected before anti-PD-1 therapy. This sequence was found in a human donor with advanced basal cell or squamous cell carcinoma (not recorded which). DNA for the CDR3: TGTGCCAGCAGCACCGGGGCGGGGGGGGGCGAAAAACTGTTTTTT. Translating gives CASSTGAGGGEKLFF.